This T cell receptor (beta chain) was recorded in a study of T cells expressing NK-cell markers. Across the whole study: Sorted CD3+CD56-NKG2C+, CD3+CD56+NKG2C- and CD3+CD56+NKG2C+ T cells were the source of the TCR beta repertoires. Among the eight sequenced donors, seven tested HCMV-seropositive and one tested seronegative.

Germline assignment: CDR1 PRHDT and CDR2 FYEKMQ (reference sequence). This CDR3 contains 16 residues. With respect to this clonotype: Its antigen is unknown.

Study results and limitations: In a handful of donors, dominant clonotypes made up 28.3-60.1% of CD3+CD56-NKG2C+ cells. HCMV specificity of the expanded NKG2C+ T cell clones was not established.

TCRdb re-called the 5' RACE reads, yielding one record per CDR3 amino acid sequence without DNA. Recorded for this sample: roughly 430,000 distinct CDR3 sequences. The sequence was obtained from a woman between 18 and 70 years old in good health. The V gene is TRBV13, the J gene TRBJ2-1; TCRdb's assignment of TRBD1 cannot be checked, as there is no DNA. The sequencing input was blood T cells: a sorted CD56 or NKG2C T cell subset, CD4+ or CD8+ T cells, or bulk PBMC T cells (not recorded which). This CDR3 is CASSFPDRGLKNEQFF.